The 10 T cell receptor beta chains presented below share a single source sample, sequenced in a study of tumor and adjacent non-tumor tissue in lung cancer. This sample's RNA came from whole unsorted tissue. More than 3 cm separated this lung sample from the edge of the tumor. TCRbeta libraries were built with three rounds of nested PCR, modified from ARM-PCR. TCRdb processed the multiplex PCR reads anew with MiXCR; each CDR3 protein has one entry. The sample carries under 95,000 distinct CDR3 sequences, about four fifths recorded once. Sequenced: distant non-tumor lung tissue. The receptors come from a man in his 60s with non-small cell lung cancer.

About this clonotype itself: In this CDR3 the conserved last residue, phenylalanine or tryptophan, is missing, so a read error is likely. The chain recombines TRBV11-2 with TRBJ1-1; D unresolved. This CDR3 region has 13 residues. Germline loops: CDR1 SGHAT, CDR2 FQNNGV. The CDR3 nucleotides read TGTGCCGGCAGCTTGGATCTGAACACTGAAGCTTTCATT. Amino acid sequence: CAGSLDLNTEAFI.

For this clonotype: Possible read error: a much larger clone is one base away. This chain links TRBV20-1 with TRBJ2-7, with D perhaps matching TRBD1 (6 bases). Germline V gene sequence: CDR1 DFQATT, CDR2 SNEGSKA (reference sequence). The V gene lost 0 bases and the J gene lost 5 bases, with 23 bases spanning the gap. CDR3 length: 17 residues. The DNA of the CDR3 is TGCAGTGCTAGAGACCTTCGCGGACAGTGGGCGCCCCACGAGCAGTACTTC. Its translation is CSARDLRGQWAPHEQYF.

This clonotype appeared once. This could be a read error, since a much larger clone is one nucleotide away. The chain employs TRBV11-2 and TRBJ2-7, with D possibly matching TRBD1 (5 bases). The CDR3 runs 16 residues. Germline V gives CDR1 SGHAT, CDR2 FQNNGV. The CDR3 DNA reads TGTGCCAGCAGCTTAGGAACAAACAGGATCTCCAACGAGCAGTACTTC. Translation gives CASSLGTNRISNEQYF.

Details on this clonotype: The CDR3 carries no conserved terminal phenylalanine or tryptophan, so it likely arises from a read error. The chain couples TRBV29-1 to TRBJ2-5, with D possibly TRBD2 on 6 matching bases. Germline values: CDR1 SQVTM, CDR2 ANQGSEA. The CDR3 has 16 amino acids. The CDR3 bases are TGCAACGTTGAAGATCTCGAATGGGCGGGACAAGAGACCCAGTACTCC. Its translation: CNVEDLEWAGQETQYS.

A note on this clonotype: A read error may account for a junction end that differs from germline. J is TRBJ1-1 and V is TRBV4-1, with TRBD1 identical over 7 bases. This CDR3 has 18 amino acids. Germline values: CDR1 MGHRA, CDR2 YSYEKL. CDR3: CASSHPRGDGEKNTEVFF. In nucleotides, the CDR3 is TGCGCCAGCAGCCACCCCAGGGGGGATGGAGAAAAGAACACTGAAGTTTTCTTT.

This clonotype has just one count. Relative to the germline gene, one junction end is altered; a read error may explain this. This chain uses TRBV6-5 with TRBJ2-1; TRBD2 matches at 9 bases. CDR3 length: 15 residues. Germline V gene lookup returns CDR1 MNHEY and CDR2 SVGAGI. The CDR3 region has the DNA TGTGCCAGCAGCGCTAGCGGGGTACCATACAGTGAGCAGTTCTTC. It is translated as CASSASGVPYSEQFF.

With respect to this clonotype: At one of its ends the junction is not consistent with the germline gene, which may arise from a read error. The V call is TRBV11-2, the J call TRBJ2-5; D may be TRBD1 (6 bases). The germline CDR1 and CDR2 sequences are SGHAT and FQNNGV. This CDR3 is 16 amino acids long. The CDR3 nucleotides are TGTCCCAGGAGCTCCACAATGGGGGCGCCAAAGGAGACCCAGTACTTC. It codes for CPRSSTMGAPKETQYF.

The V and J genes are TRBV11-2 and TRBJ1-1, with 7 bases identical to TRBD1. Germline CDR1 is SGHAT and CDR2 is FQNNGV. The J segment lost 0 bases and the V segment lost 3 bases, leaving 1 base of the junction unmatched. The CDR3 loop spans 14 amino acids. The DNA of the CDR3 is TGTGCCAGCAGCTTGACAGGGCTGAACACTGAAGCTTTCTTT. Its translation: CASSLTGLNTEAFF.

Concerning this clonotype: One end of the junction varies from germline; a read error may be responsible. This chain joins TRBV12-3 or TRBV12-4 and TRBJ1-5; no clear D. This CDR3 is built from 15 residues. The CDR3 DNA is TGTACCAGCAGTATATCAGCTCTTACCAATCAGCCCCAGCATTTT. Its protein product is CTSSISALTNQPQHF.

This clonotype turned up a few times. It is likely a read error, because the conserved phenylalanine at the end of the CDR3 is missing. The V gene is TRBV11-2, the J gene TRBJ2-5; D may match TRBD1 or TRBD2 (6 bases each). CDR1 is SGHAT and CDR2 is FQNNGV in the germline V gene. The CDR3 is made up of 15 amino acids. The CDR3 DNA is TGTGCCAGTAGCTTGAACCGGGGGCAACAAGAGACCCAGTACCTC. Its translation is CASSLNRGQQETQYL.